This T cell receptor beta chain was observed in a study of T-cell memory formation after mild COVID-19 (dated by TCRdb to 2020 to 2023). In the study overall: TCR sequence clusters from the two donors were found to be largely donor specific. Longitudinal TCRalpha and TCRbeta repertoire sequencing tracked T-cell clones expanding and contracting after mild COVID-19 in two donors. Two young, previously healthy adult volunteers made up the cohort, one male and one female.

TCRdb names Illumina NovaSeq 6000 as the instrument used. Using 5'RACE with constant-segment primers, TCRalpha and TCRbeta cDNA libraries were constructed, with sample barcodes and unique molecular identifiers added in the process. RNA was extracted from every sample with Trizol reagent. Library amplification was performed in two PCR steps, and a second sample barcode and Illumina TruSeq adapters were introduced in the second step. Sequencing of libraries was performed on an Illumina NovaSeq with 2 x 150 bp paired-end reads. In the original analysis: The reads were demultiplexed and collapsed into UMI-guided consensus sequences using migec v1.2.7. With mixcr v2.1.11, UMI consensuses were aligned to TRA and TRB V and J templates and assembled into clonotypes. Expanded or contracted clonotypes were those called significant by both edgeR and NoisET, with noise models trained on biological replicates. For edgeR calls, a false discovery rate-adjusted p below 0.01 and a log2 fold-change threshold of 1 were applied. PCA with hierarchical clustering of max-normalized trajectories of the 1000 most abundant clonotypes was used as exploratory dynamics analysis. Each responding clone was given a CD4 or CD8 phenotype based on the CD4+ and CD8+ repertoires, which had been sequenced separately. TCRdb passed the public sequencing reads through fastp at Q25 and MiXCR, retaining productive beta sequences. Every distinct CDR3 protein forms one entry, paired with its most common genes and DNA. TCRdb's processing, not the authors', yielded these V and J calls. For this sample there are around 260,000 distinct CDR3 sequences; about 17% appear just once. The ten largest clones represent 22% of the sample.

Ficoll-Paque density gradient centrifugation was the method used to isolate PBMCs. The CDR1 and CDR2 encoded by the germline V gene (reference sequence) are DFQATT and SNEGSKA. The germline V and J ends show losses of 5 bases and 14 bases respectively, and no gene match explains 14 bases of the junction. There are 13 amino acids in the CDR3, from cysteine to phenylalanine inclusive. The CDR3 DNA has 39 bases and is translated from base 1. Study-wide conclusions, independent of this receptor: Some responding clones were detected in pre-infection memory, which suggested that pre-existing cross-reactive memory T cells had joined the SARS-CoV-2 response. SARS-CoV-2 specificity was not confirmed for the second-wave clones peaking on day 37. Only two mild cases were covered in the study, and larger cohorts including severe cases with pre-infection samples were considered necessary. Contracting CD4+ clones turned up mainly in the CM and EM memory subsets, whereas EMRA was where CD8+ clones were enriched. Clones contracting from day 15 to 85 had balanced CD4/CD8 phenotypes, while a second wave expanding from day 15 to 37 was biased towards CD4+.

About this clonotype itself: Its antigen is still unknown. No base quality values were provided; no much bigger clone lies one nucleotide off.

The receptor chain draws on TRBV20-1 and TRBJ2-3; 9 middle bases align to TRBD1. This TCR was sampled from a man aged 18 to 30 who had mild COVID-19 (a few samples of this study predate the infection). The sample titles of this study are shuffled in the database, so cell type and time point are left out; the donor was told from shared clones. The specimen was PBMCs or a T cell subset sorted from them (not recorded which). The CDR3 region reads CSASGTGSYGGYF. The DNA sequence is given as TGCAGTGCTTCCGGGACAGGGTCCTACGGGGGGTATTTT.